This is a list of T cell receptor beta chains from one sample in a study of cytomegalovirus exposure and HLA in healthy donors. The protocol was immunoSEQ multiplex PCR, while the TCRdb copy is restricted to in-frame clones and leaves out a portion. The sample holds approximately 140,000 clones, roughly 63% seen once. Sequenced material: PBMCs. All receptors derive from a woman aged 55-69 years in good health and CMV-seropositive. Both conserved end residues are part of each CDR3. Fields, in order: J gene, clone size, D gene, CDR3 length, V gene, CDR3 protein, CDR3 DNA. A D gene is named only where the DNA matches it firmly. Where a row states a size, it is once, few, many or the class of an expanded clone; other rows omit it.

>TRBJ2-1|NA|NA|13|TRBV4-3
CASSQIQGSEQFF
TGCGCCAGCAGCCAGATACAGGGAAGTGAGCAGTTCTTC
>TRBJ1-4|few|TRBD1|14|TRBV7-9
CASSEGTGYEKLFF
TGTGCCAGCAGCGAAGGGACAGGGTATGAAAAACTGTTTTTT
>TRBJ2-3|few|NA|13|TRBV10-3
CATRDSGTDTQYF
TGTGCCACCCGGGACTCTGGCACAGATACGCAGTATTTT
>TRBJ1-2|few|NA|12|TRBV29-1
CSVVWLDYGYTF
TGCAGCGTTGTTTGGCTCGACTATGGCTACACCTTC
>TRBJ1-1|NA|NA|14|TRBV30
CAWSKTTVNTEAFF
TGTGCCTGGAGTAAAACGACAGTGAACACTGAAGCTTTCTTT
>TRBJ2-7|NA|TRBD1|15|TRBV5-1
CASSPRQGAPYEQYF
TGCGCCAGCAGCCCGAGACAGGGGGCTCCCTACGAGCAGTACTTC
>TRBJ2-3|NA|NA|18|TRBV5-1
CASSSPKGWGTSTDTQYF
TGCGCCAGCAGCTCCCCCAAGGGGTGGGGGACTAGCACAGATACGCAGTATTTT
>TRBJ2-5|once|NA|14|TRBV7-7
CASSLGRIQETQYF
TGTGCCAGCAGCTTAGGGCGGATCCAAGAGACCCAGTACTTC
>TRBJ2-5|NA|TRBD2|15|TRBV7-6
CASSLQAGAQETQYF
TGTGCCAGCAGCTTACAAGCGGGAGCCCAAGAGACCCAGTACTTC
>TRBJ2-1|NA|NA|15|TRBV5-4
CASSLGLASYNEQFF
TGTGCCAGCAGCTTGGGACTCGCCTCCTACAATGAGCAGTTCTTC
>TRBJ2-7|few|TRBD1|16|TRBV23-1
CASSRGRDRGSYEQYF
TGCGCCAGCAGTCGGGGCCGAGACAGGGGCTCCTACGAGCAGTACTTC
>TRBJ2-1|NA|TRBD1|14|TRBV25-1
CASTGQGVYNEQFF
TGTGCCAGCACGGGACAGGGGGTTTACAATGAGCAGTTCTTC
>TRBJ2-7|NA|TRBD1|13|TRBV5-1
CASSLGQGSEQYF
TGCGCCAGCAGCTTGGGACAGGGGAGCGAGCAGTACTTC
>TRBJ1-1|NA|NA|14|TRBV5-1
CASSTERGNTEAFF
TGCGCCAGCAGCACTGAACGGGGAAACACTGAAGCTTTCTTT
>TRBJ2-5|few|TRBD2|16|TRBV11-2
CATLGGIIGPQETQYF
TGTGCCACCCTGGGGGGGATCATAGGACCCCAAGAGACCCAGTACTTC
>TRBJ2-7|NA|TRBD1|13|TRBV29-1
CSVGGQGIVEQYF
TGCAGCGTTGGGGGACAGGGGATCGTCGAGCAGTACTTC
>TRBJ2-1|NA|TRBD2|15|TRBV7-9
CASSPRGTSPDEQFF
TGTGCCAGCAGCCCGAGAGGGACTAGCCCAGATGAGCAGTTCTTC
>TRBJ2-7|NA|TRBD2|16|TRBV7-2
CASRLAGGPSNYEQYF
TGTGCCAGCAGGTTAGCGGGAGGGCCTTCTAACTACGAGCAGTACTTC
>TRBJ2-5|NA|NA|15|TRBV6-1
CASSAGGGVGETQYF
TGTGCCAGCAGTGCCGGAGGAGGGGTTGGGGAGACCCAGTACTTC
>TRBJ1-1|NA|NA|15|TRBV5-1
CASSSTRTAGTEAFF
TGCGCCAGCAGCTCTACACGGACGGCGGGCACTGAAGCTTTCTTT
>TRBJ1-3|few|NA|13|TRBV30
CAYGLISGNTIYF
TGTGCCTATGGACTGATCTCTGGAAACACCATATATTTT
>TRBJ2-5|NA|NA|14|TRBV9
CASSAGSRQETQYF
TGTGCCAGCAGCGCGGGATCTCGACAAGAGACCCAGTACTTC
>TRBJ2-7|NA|NA|14|TRBV5-1
CASSLGAGSYEQYF
TGCGCCAGCAGCTTGGGGGCGGGCTCCTACGAGCAGTACTTC
>TRBJ1-2|NA|NA|14|TRBV28
CASRGGPGASLYTF
TGTGCCAGCAGGGGTGGGCCAGGGGCCTCTCTATACACCTTC
>TRBJ2-5|NA|NA|16|TRBV7-7
CASSLESGLIGETQYF
TGTGCCAGCAGCTTAGAATCAGGGTTGATAGGAGAGACCCAGTACTTC
>TRBJ1-3|NA|NA|15|TRBV6-1
CASSLETLSGNTIYF
TGTGCCAGCAGTCTAGAAACACTCTCTGGAAACACCATATATTTT
>TRBJ2-7|NA|TRBD1|16|TRBV29-1
CSVEGGQGATSYEQYF
TGCAGCGTTGAAGGGGGACAGGGGGCAACCTCCTACGAGCAGTACTTC
>TRBJ1-1|NA|NA|13|TRBV27
CASSPSVNTEAFF
TGTGCCAGCAGCCCCTCGGTTAACACTGAAGCTTTCTTT
>TRBJ2-7|NA|NA|12|TRBV9
CASSTRGGPQYF
TGTGCCAGCAGCACTAGAGGGGGACCACAGTACTTC
>TRBJ2-7|few|NA|15|TRBV28
CASSLTGDLFYEQYF
TGTGCCAGCAGCCTAACGGGGGACTTATTCTACGAGCAGTACTTC
>TRBJ2-1|few|NA|13|TRBV27
CASSRPGGNEQFF
TGTGCCAGCAGCCGCCCAGGGGGGAATGAGCAGTTCTTC
>TRBJ2-3|NA|NA|13|TRBV29-1
CSSAAVLTDTQYF
TGCAGCTCCGCGGCGGTCCTCACAGATACGCAGTATTTT
>TRBJ2-1|NA|TRBD2|14|TRBV7-2
CASSRGGSYNEQFF
TGTGCCAGCAGCCGGGGGGGCTCCTACAATGAGCAGTTCTTC
>TRBJ1-4|few|TRBD1|15|TRBV28
CASLKTGAANEKLFF
TGTGCCAGCCTAAAGACAGGGGCAGCTAATGAAAAACTGTTTTTT
>TRBJ2-2|NA|NA|15|TRBV7-3
CASSLGGLHTGELFF
TGTGCCAGCAGCTTAGGAGGTTTACACACCGGGGAGCTGTTTTTT
>TRBJ2-7|NA|TRBD1|14|TRBV6-1
CASRIRDRVYEQYF
TGTGCCAGCAGGATACGGGACAGGGTCTACGAGCAGTACTTC
>TRBJ2-3|NA|NA|15|TRBV6-5
CASSSLDTRTDTQYF
TGTGCCAGTAGTTCCCTGGACACCCGCACAGATACGCAGTATTTT
>TRBJ1-1|NA|NA|13|TRBV7-3
CASSSGGGKLAFF
TGTGCCAGCAGCTCTGGCGGAGGGAAATTGGCTTTCTTT
>TRBJ2-1|NA|TRBD2|13|TRBV30
CAWNGLAGAEQFF
TGTGCCTGGAACGGACTAGCGGGAGCTGAGCAGTTCTTC
>TRBJ2-3|NA|NA|14|TRBV28
CASSLGSRTDTQYF
TGTGCCAGCAGTTTAGGTAGCCGAACAGATACGCAGTATTTT
>TRBJ2-5|NA|TRBD2|15|TRBV4-3
CASSQGLAVQETQYF
TGCGCCAGCAGCCAAGGACTAGCGGTCCAAGAGACCCAGTACTTC
>TRBJ2-1|NA|NA|17|TRBV21-1
CASSTTVAQSSYNEQFF
TGTGCCAGCAGTACCACTGTAGCCCAAAGCTCCTACAATGAGCAGTTCTTC
>TRBJ1-1|NA|NA|13|TRBV2
CASSEWGHTEAFF
TGTGCCAGCAGTGAATGGGGGCACACTGAGGCTTTCTTT